This T cell receptor (beta chain) was obtained from a study of human T cells and chemical hapten exposure. On the study more broadly: The variation in per-sample TCR yields arose mainly from small differences in pooled library volumes.

Time point in this sample: healthy volunteer bleed at 6 weeks. Unfractionated whole blood yielded total RNA. The germline V gene has CDR1 MGHRA and CDR2 YSYEKL. The CDR3 consists of 15 residues. With 0 bases clipped from V and 5 bases from J, the junction kept 5 bases outside the gene matches. Library construction involved attaching unique molecular identifiers to individual cDNA molecules, which allowed quantitative, reproducible TCR counting. Original data processing: Between about 23,224 and 700,000 TCRs appeared in each sample, and the median stood at about 100,000. Via MiXCR, TCRdb re-called the RACE reads, giving one row per CDR3 protein. For this entry, the V and J calls and clone size follow TCRdb and not the study's own pipeline. The repertoire holds 30,000 to 35,000 distinct CDR3 sequences, with 4.5% to 5.5% as singletons. This clonotype was counted many times. Its antigen is as yet unknown.

Whole-study findings and limits: There was no change with DPC sensitization in TCRs above 1 in 1000 frequency.

This TCR came from a human donor in good health. Some clones in this sample may be carry-over from other donors' samples. The V gene is TRBV4-1, the J gene TRBJ1-2; 8 bases align to TRBD1. Material for sequencing was whole blood. CDR3 sequence (DNA): TGCGCCAGCAGCCAAGATGGACAGGGAAGTTATGGCTACACCTTC. This sequence encodes CASSQDGQGSYGYTF.